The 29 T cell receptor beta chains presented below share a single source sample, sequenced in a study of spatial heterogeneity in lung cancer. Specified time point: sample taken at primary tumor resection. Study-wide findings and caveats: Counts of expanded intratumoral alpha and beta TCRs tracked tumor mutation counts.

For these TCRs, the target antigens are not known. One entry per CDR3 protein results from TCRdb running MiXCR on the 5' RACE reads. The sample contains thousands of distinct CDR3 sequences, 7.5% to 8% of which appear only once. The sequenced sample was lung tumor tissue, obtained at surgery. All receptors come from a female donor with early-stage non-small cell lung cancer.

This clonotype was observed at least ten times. The CDR3 spells CASSPDRATDTQYF. DNA for the CDR3: TGTGCCAGCTCACCAGACAGGGCGACAGATACGCAGTATTTT. The chain recombines TRBV18 with TRBJ2-3; 7 positions agree with TRBD1. V lost 2 bases to trimming and J lost 3 bases; unmatched junction nucleotides: 2. The CDR3 is 14 residues long. Germline V gives CDR1 KGHSH, CDR2 LQKENI. The whole variable domain, remainder taken from reference TRBV18 and TRBJ2-3, is NAGVMQNPRHLVRRRGQEARLRCSPMKGHSHVYWYRQLPEEGLKFMVYLQKENIIDESGMPKERFSAEFPKEGPSILRIQQVVRGDSAAYFCASSPDRATDTQYFGPGTRLTVL.

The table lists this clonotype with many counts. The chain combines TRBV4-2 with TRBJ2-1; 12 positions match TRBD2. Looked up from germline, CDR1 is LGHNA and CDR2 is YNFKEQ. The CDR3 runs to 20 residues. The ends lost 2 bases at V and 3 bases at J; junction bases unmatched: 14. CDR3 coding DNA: TGTGCCAGCAGCCAACCCCTCTCGGCTAGCGGGGGGGCTATCTACAATGAGCAGTTCTTC. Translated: CASSQPLSASGGAIYNEQFF.

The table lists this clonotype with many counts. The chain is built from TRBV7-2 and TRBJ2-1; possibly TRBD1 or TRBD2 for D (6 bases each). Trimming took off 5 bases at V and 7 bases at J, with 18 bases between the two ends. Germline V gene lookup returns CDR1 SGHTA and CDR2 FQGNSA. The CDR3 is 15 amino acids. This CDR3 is CASSPSWGAVNEQFF. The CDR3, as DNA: TGTGCCAGCAGCCCCTCGTGGGGGGCAGTAAATGAGCAGTTCTTC.

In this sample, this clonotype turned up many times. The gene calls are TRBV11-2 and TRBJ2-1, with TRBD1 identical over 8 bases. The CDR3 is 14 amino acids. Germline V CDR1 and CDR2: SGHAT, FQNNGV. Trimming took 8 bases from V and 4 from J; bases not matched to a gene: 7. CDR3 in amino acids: CASRTGGNYNEQFF. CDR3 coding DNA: TGTGCCAGCCGTACAGGGGGGAATTACAATGAGCAGTTCTTC.

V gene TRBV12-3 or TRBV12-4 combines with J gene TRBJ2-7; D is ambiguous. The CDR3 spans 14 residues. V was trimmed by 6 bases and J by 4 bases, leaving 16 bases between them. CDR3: CASSLGVGLYEQYF. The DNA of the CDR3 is TGTGCCAGCAGCCTAGGAGTGGGGTTGTACGAGCAGTACTTC.

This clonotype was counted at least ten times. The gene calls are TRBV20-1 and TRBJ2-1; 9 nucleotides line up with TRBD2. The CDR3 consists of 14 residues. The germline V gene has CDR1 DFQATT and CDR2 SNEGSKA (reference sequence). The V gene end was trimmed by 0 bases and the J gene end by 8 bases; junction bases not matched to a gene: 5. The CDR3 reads CSAREIAGVHEQFF. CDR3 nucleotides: TGCAGTGCTAGAGAGATAGCGGGAGTCCATGAGCAGTTCTTC.

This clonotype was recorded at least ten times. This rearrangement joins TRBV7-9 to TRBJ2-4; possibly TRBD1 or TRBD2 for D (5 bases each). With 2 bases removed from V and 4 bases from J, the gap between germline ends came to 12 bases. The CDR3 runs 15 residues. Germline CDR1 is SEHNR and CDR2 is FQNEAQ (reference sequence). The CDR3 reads CASSLQSGSKNIQYF. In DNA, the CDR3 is TGTGCCAGCAGCTTACAATCAGGGAGTAAAAACATTCAGTACTTC.

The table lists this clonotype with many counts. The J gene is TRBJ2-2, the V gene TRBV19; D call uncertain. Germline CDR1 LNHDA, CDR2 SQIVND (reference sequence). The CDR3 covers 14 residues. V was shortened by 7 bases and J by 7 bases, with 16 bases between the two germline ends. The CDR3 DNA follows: TGTGCCAGTAAAGCTCTGTCATCCTTCGGGGAGCTGTTTTTT. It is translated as CASKALSSFGELFF.

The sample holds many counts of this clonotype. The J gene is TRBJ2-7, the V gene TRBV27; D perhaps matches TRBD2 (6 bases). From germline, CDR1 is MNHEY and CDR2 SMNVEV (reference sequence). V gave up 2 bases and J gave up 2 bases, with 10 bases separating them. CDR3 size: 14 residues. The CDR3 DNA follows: TGTGCCAGCAGTTTAGCGGGAAGACCCTACGAGCAGTACTTC. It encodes CASSLAGRPYEQYF.

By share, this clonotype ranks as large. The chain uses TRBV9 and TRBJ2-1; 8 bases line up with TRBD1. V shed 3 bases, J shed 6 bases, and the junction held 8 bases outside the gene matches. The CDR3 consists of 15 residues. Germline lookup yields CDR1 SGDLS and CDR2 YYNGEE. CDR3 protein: CASSAGQGVGNEQFF. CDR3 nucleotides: TGTGCCAGCAGCGCCGGACAGGGCGTGGGCAATGAGCAGTTCTTC.

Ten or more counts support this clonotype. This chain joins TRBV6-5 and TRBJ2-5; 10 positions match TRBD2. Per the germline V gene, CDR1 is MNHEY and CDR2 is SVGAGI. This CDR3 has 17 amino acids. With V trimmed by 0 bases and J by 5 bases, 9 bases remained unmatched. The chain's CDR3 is CASSYSWTSGRRETQYF. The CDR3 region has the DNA TGTGCCAGCAGTTACTCTTGGACTAGCGGAAGGAGGGAGACCCAGTACTTC.

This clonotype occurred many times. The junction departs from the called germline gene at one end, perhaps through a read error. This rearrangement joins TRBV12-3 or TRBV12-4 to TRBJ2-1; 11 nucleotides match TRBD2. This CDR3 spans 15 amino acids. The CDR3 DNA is TGTGCCAGCAGCTTAGCGGGAGGGCCTACCAATGAGCAGTTCTTC. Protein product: CASSLAGGPTNEQFF.

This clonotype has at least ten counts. CDR3: CASSSPPGQGLTDTQYF. The CDR3 DNA follows: TGTGCCAGCAGTTCACCTCCCGGACAGGGACTCACAGATACGCAGTATTTT. The chain has TRBV12-3 or TRBV12-4 and TRBJ2-3, with 8 bases fitting TRBD1. CDR3 length equals 17 residues. The junction had 11 bases not matched to a gene; V was cut back by 4 bases and J by 2 bases.

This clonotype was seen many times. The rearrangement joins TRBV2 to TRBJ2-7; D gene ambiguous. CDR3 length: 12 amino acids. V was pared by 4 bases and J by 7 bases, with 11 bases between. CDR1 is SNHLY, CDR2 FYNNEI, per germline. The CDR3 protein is CASSVGIWEQYF. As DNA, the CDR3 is TGTGCCAGCAGTGTAGGAATTTGGGAGCAGTACTTC.

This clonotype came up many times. The CDR3 coding sequence is TGTGCCAGCAGCCCCGGGGGGGAAGCTTACGAGCAGTACTTC. It codes for CASSPGGEAYEQYF. The J gene is TRBJ2-7, the V gene TRBV9, with 8 bases that match TRBD2. This CDR3 spans 14 amino acids. The J segment lost 4 bases and the V segment lost 4 bases, leaving 7 bases of the junction unmatched. CDR1 is SGDLS, CDR2 YYNGEE, per germline.

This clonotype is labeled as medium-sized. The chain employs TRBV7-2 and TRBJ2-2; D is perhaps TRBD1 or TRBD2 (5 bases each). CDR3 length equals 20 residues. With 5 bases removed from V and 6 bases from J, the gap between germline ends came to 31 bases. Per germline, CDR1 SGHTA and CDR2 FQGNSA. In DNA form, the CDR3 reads TGTGCCAGCAGCCCTAGGTCAGGGACGGGGCTCAGGGCCGTTGCCGGGGAGCTGTTTTTT. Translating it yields CASSPRSGTGLRAVAGELFF.

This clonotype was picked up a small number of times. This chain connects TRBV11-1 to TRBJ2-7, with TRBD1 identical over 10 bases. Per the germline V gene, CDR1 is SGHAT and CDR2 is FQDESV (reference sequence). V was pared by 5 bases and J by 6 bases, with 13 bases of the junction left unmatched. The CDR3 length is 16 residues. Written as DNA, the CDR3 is TGTGCCAGCAGCAACGACCGGGACAGGGGATTTTCCGAGCAGTACTTC. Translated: CASSNDRDRGFSEQYF.

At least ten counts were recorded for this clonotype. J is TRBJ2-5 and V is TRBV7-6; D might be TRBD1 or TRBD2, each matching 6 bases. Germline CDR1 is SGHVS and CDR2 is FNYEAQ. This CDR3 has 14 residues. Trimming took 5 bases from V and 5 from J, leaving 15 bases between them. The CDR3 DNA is TGTGCCAGCAGCCTCCGCCTGGGGGGCGAGACCCAGTACTTC. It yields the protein CASSLRLGGETQYF.

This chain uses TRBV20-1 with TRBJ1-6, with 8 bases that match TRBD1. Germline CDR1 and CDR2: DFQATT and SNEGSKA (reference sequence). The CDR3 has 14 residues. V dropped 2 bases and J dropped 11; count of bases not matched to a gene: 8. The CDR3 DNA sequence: TGCAGTGCTAGATCCAGGGGGCTATTGGCACCCCTCCACTTT. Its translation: CSARSRGLLAPLHF.

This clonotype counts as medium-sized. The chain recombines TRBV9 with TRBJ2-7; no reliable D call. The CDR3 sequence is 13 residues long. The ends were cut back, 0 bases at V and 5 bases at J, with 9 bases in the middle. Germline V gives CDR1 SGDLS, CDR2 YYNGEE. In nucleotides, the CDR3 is TGTGCCAGCAGCGTAGCTCACAGCAACGAGCAGTACTTC. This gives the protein CASSVAHSNEQYF.

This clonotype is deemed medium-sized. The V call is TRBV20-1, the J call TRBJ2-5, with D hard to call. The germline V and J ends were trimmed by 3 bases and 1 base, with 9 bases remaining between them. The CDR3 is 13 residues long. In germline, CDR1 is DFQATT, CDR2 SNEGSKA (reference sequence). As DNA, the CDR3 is TGCAGTGCTAGTGGTCCTAGCCAAGAGACCCAGTACTTC. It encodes CSASGPSQETQYF.

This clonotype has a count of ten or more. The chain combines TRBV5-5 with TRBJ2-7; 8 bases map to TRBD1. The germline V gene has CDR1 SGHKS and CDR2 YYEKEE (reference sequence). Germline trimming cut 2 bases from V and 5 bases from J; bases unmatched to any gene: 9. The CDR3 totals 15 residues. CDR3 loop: CASSLSPGGLHEQYF. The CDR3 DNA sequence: TGTGCCAGCAGCTTATCGCCAGGGGGCCTACACGAGCAGTACTTC.

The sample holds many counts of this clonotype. CDR3 residues: CSARTSGRGTYEQYF. In DNA form, the CDR3 reads TGCAGTGCAAGGACTAGCGGGAGAGGGACCTACGAGCAGTACTTC. The V and J genes are TRBV20-1 and TRBJ2-7; 13 bases match TRBD2. CDR3 length: 15 residues. Germline loops: CDR1 DFQATT, CDR2 SNEGSKA (reference sequence). The ends lost 6 bases at V and 2 bases at J; junction bases unmatched: 7.

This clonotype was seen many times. The CDR3 spells CASSVEAWENTQYF. As DNA, the CDR3 is TGTGCCAGCAGCGTAGAGGCTTGGGAGAATACGCAGTATTTT. The chain is built from TRBV9 and TRBJ2-3; tentative D call: TRBD2 (5 bases). CDR3 length: 14 residues. CDR1 is SGDLS and CDR2 is YYNGEE in the germline V gene. V gave up 0 bases and J gave up 7 bases, with 12 bases separating them. Combining the CDR3 with reference TRBV9 and TRBJ2-3 gives the whole variable domain DSGVTQTPKHLITATGQRVTLRCSPRSGDLSVYWYQQSLDQGLQFLIQYYNGEERAKGNILERFSAQQFPDLHSELNLSSLELGDSALYFCASSVEAWENTQYFGPGTRLTVL.

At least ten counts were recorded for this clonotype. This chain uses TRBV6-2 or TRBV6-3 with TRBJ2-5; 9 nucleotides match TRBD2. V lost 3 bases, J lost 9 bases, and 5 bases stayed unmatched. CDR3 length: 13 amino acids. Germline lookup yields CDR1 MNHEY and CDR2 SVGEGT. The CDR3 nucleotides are TGTGCCAGCAGTTATTGGGAGCGGGGGGCCCAGTACTTC. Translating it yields CASSYWERGAQYF.

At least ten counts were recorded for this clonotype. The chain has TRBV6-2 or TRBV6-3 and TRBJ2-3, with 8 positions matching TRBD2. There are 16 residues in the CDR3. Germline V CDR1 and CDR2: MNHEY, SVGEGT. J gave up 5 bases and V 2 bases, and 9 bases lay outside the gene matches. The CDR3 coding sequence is TGTGCCAGCAGTTACCTGGGGCGGGGGGCCAAAGATACGCAGTATTTT. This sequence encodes CASSYLGRGAKDTQYF.

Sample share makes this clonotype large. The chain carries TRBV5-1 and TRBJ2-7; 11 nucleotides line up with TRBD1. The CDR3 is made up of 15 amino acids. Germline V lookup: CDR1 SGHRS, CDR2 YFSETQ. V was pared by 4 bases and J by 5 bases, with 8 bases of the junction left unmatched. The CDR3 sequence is CASSVHGTGGDEQYF. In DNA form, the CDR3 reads TGCGCCAGCAGCGTCCATGGGACAGGGGGGGACGAGCAGTACTTC.

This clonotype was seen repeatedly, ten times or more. CDR3: CASSDGAAKAQYF. For the CDR3, the DNA is TGTGCCAGCAGTGATGGAGCGGCCAAGGCCCAGTACTTC. This rearrangement joins TRBV25-1 to TRBJ2-5, with TRBD2 as a possible D gene (5 bases). V was cut by 3 bases and J by 9 bases, with 14 bases left in between. The CDR3 is 13 residues long. Germline values: CDR1 MGHDK, CDR2 SYGVNS.

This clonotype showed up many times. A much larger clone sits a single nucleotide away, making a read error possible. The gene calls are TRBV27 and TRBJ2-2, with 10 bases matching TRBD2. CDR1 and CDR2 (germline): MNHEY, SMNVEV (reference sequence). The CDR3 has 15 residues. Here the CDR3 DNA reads TGTGCCAGCAGTTTGGGACTAGCGCCCACCGGGGAGCCGTTTTTT. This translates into CASSLGLAPTGEPFF.